Presented here are 20 T cell receptor beta chains from one specimen sequenced in a study of blood T cells in healthy people across ages. A second PCR, run for roughly 7 to 12 cycles, used a sample-barcoded 5' primer plus a J-beta primer mix. MiXCR, run by TCRdb on the 5' RACE reads, gives a single entry per CDR3 protein. The sample carries roughly 1,500,000 distinct CDR3 sequences, 42% recorded once. Input material: blood. All receptors come from a woman under 30 in good health.

The chain uses TRBV12-3 or TRBV12-4 and TRBJ1-1, with TRBD1 identical over 7 bases. The CDR3 consists of 13 residues. V gave up 10 bases and J gave up 1 base; unmatched junction bases: 6. CDR3 loop: CATQRTGNTEAFF. CDR3 nucleotides: TGTGCCACCCAAAGGACAGGGAACACTGAAGCTTTCTTT.

The chain is built from TRBV5-1 and TRBJ2-6; D is possibly TRBD2 (6 bases). The CDR3 runs to 16 residues. Between the trimmed V and J ends, which lost 9 bases and 0 bases, there was a span of 16 bases. The germline gives CDR1 SGHRS, CDR2 YFSETQ. CDR3 in DNA: TGCGCCACCAAGCGGGTATCTAGCTCTGGGGCCAACGTCCTGACTTTC. It encodes CATKRVSSSGANVLTF.

The rearrangement links TRBV6-6 to TRBJ2-5; 11 bases line up with TRBD2. Germline-derived CDR1 and CDR2 are MNHNY and SVGAGI (reference sequence). The V gene end was trimmed by 7 bases and the J gene end by 7 bases; junction bases not matched to a gene: 8. This CDR3 is 14 amino acids long. The CDR3 nucleotides read TGTGCCAGCACCCTACCTACTAGCGGGGGGACCCAGTACTTC. It translates to CASTLPTSGGTQYF.

This clonotype was detected a few times. The rearrangement joins TRBV28 to TRBJ1-5; tentative D call: TRBD1 (6 bases). Trimming stripped 7 bases from V and 9 bases from J, with 19 bases between. The CDR3 has 14 amino acids. Germline V CDR1 and CDR2: MDHEN, SYDVKM. The CDR3 sequence: CASTIKGQGRPQHF. The CDR3 DNA follows: TGTGCCAGCACTATAAAGGGTCAGGGGCGGCCCCAGCATTTT.

The gene calls are TRBV4-1 and TRBJ2-4; D unclear. V was shortened by 1 base and J by 0 bases, with 10 bases between the two germline ends. This CDR3 region has 16 residues. Looked up from germline, CDR1 is MGHRA and CDR2 is YSYEKL. The CDR3 loop is CASSQGPQGAKNIQYF. The CDR3 nucleotides read TGCGCCAGCAGCCAAGGCCCTCAAGGAGCCAAAAACATTCAGTACTTC.

The rearrangement links TRBV11-2 to TRBJ2-3; TRBD2 matches at 9 bases. With 1 base clipped from V and 8 bases from J, the junction kept 7 bases outside the gene matches. Germline CDR1 is SGHAT and CDR2 is FQNNGV. The length of the CDR3 is 15 residues. The CDR3 loop is CASSLAPQLAGTQYF. Here the CDR3 DNA reads TGTGCCAGCAGCTTAGCCCCTCAACTAGCGGGTACGCAGTATTTT.

The chain combines TRBV27 with TRBJ2-7; possible D gene TRBD2, 6 bases. Germline V gene data show CDR1 as MNHEY and CDR2 as SMNVEV (reference sequence). Deletions cut 10 bases from V and 2 bases from J, with 24 bases between. The CDR3 covers 16 residues. The DNA for the CDR3 is TGTGCCAACGGGCGGGCTAGCGAGGATGATACCTACGAGCAGTACTTC. Encoded protein: CANGRASEDDTYEQYF.

To note about this clonotype: The germline gene is not matched at one end of the junction; a read error may be the cause. The rearrangement joins TRBV7-7 to TRBJ2-5, with a possible D match to TRBD2 (6 bases). The CDR3 sequence is 15 residues long. Germline CDR1 reads SSHAT; CDR2 reads FNYEAQ (reference sequence). In DNA form, the CDR3 reads TGTGCTAGCAGCCCCGGGCGGGGTATCAAAGAGACCCAGTACTTC. This encodes CASSPGRGIKETQYF. Variable domain in full (rest from reference TRBV7-7 and TRBJ2-5): GAGVSQSPRYKVTKRGQDVTLRCDPISSHATLYWYQQALGQGPEFLTYFNYEAQPDKSGLPSDRFSAERPEGSISTLTIQRTEQRDSAMYRCASSPGRGIKETQYFGPGTRLLVL.

The table lists this clonotype with a few counts. The CDR3 DNA sequence: TGTGCCAGCGAGCTCGGTTCCTCCTACGAGCAGTACTTC. Its protein is CASELGSSYEQYF. The rearrangement links TRBV6-2 or TRBV6-3 to TRBJ2-7; D call uncertain. In germline, CDR1 is MNHEY, CDR2 SVGEGT. V was pared by 8 bases and J by 0 bases, with 11 bases between. The CDR3 consists of 13 residues.

This clonotype appeared a few times. The V gene is TRBV5-5, the J gene TRBJ1-6, with D uncertain. V gave up 4 bases and J gave up 7 bases, with 9 bases separating them. Germline V gene data show CDR1 as SGHKS and CDR2 as YYEKEE (reference sequence). CDR3 size: 13 residues. The CDR3 DNA follows: TGTGCCAGCAGCCTCCCGACCAATTCACCCCTCCACTTT. It encodes CASSLPTNSPLHF.

This clonotype was counted between two and nine times. The chain recombines TRBV6-5 with TRBJ1-1; D not resolved. The CDR3 extends over 14 amino acids. Trimming took 5 bases from V and 5 from J, leaving 15 bases between them. Looked up from germline, CDR1 is MNHEY and CDR2 is SVGAGI. The CDR3 spells CASSVRSGRTEAFF. For the CDR3, the DNA is TGTGCCAGCAGTGTACGAAGCGGGAGGACTGAAGCTTTCTTT.

The V call is TRBV9, the J call TRBJ2-5; weak D call: TRBD2 (6 bases). The CDR3 is 15 amino acids. V dropped 0 bases and J dropped 4 bases, with 13 bases sitting between them. Germline CDR1 and CDR2: SGDLS and YYNGEE. CDR3 sequence (DNA): TGTGCCAGCAGCGTAGAGGGTGCGGGGCCAGAGACCCAGTACTTC. Protein product: CASSVEGAGPETQYF.

In this sample, this clonotype turned up a few times. This chain uses TRBV7-2 with TRBJ2-1; 10 bases are a match to TRBD2. The V gene end was trimmed by 6 bases and the J gene end by 7 bases; junction bases not matched to a gene: 15. Germline-derived CDR1 and CDR2 are SGHTA and FQGNSA. This CDR3 region has 17 residues. CDR3 protein: CASSPGGVAGGYNEQFF. As DNA, the CDR3 is TGTGCCAGCAGTCCGGGCGGGGTAGCGGGGGGTTATAATGAGCAGTTCTTC.

The V and J genes are TRBV4-2 and TRBJ1-1; D is uncertain. Trimming left V 3 bases short and J 1 base short, with 21 bases between. The CDR3 has 18 residues. Germline CDR1 is LGHNA and CDR2 is YNFKEQ. The CDR3 DNA is TGTGCCAGCAGCCAGGACGACCGCCTCCTTTCCGGGAACACTGAAGCTTTCTTT. Amino acids: CASSQDDRLLSGNTEAFF.

J is TRBJ2-5 and V is TRBV12-3 or TRBV12-4; D is undetermined. Trimming took 5 bases from V and 3 from J, leaving 4 bases between them. CDR3 length equals 11 residues. CDR3 residues: CASSNKETQYF. CDR3 DNA sequence: TGTGCCAGCAGTAACAAAGAGACCCAGTACTTC.

The genes are TRBV29-1 and TRBJ1-1, with D hard to call. From germline, CDR1 is SQVTM and CDR2 ANQGSEA. V was clipped by 5 bases and J by 4 bases, with 20 bases between them. The length of the CDR3 is 15 residues. CDR3 in amino acids: CSVSRNPSASTEAFF. The CDR3 coding sequence is TGCAGCGTTTCCCGCAACCCGTCAGCTAGCACTGAAGCTTTCTTT.

Concerning this clonotype: Relative to the germline gene, one junction end is altered; a read error may explain this. J is TRBJ2-3 and V is TRBV4-1; D might be TRBD2 (6 bases). Germline-derived CDR1 and CDR2 are MGHRA and YSYEKL. The length of the CDR3 is 18 residues. The CDR3 DNA reads TGCGCCGGCAGCCCCGGCGAAGGGGCGGGATTATTTTCAGATACGCAGTATTTT. This encodes CAGSPGEGAGLFSDTQYF.

This clonotype was found a few times. V usage is TRBV20-1 and J usage is TRBJ1-1; the D is unclear. V dropped 3 bases and J dropped 4 bases, with 15 bases sitting between them. Germline CDR1 reads DFQATT; CDR2 reads SNEGSKA (reference sequence). The CDR3 is 14 residues long. The CDR3 DNA is TGCAGTGCTAGGTGGTGGGGAGGGAGCACTGAAGCTTTCTTT. Translation: CSARWWGGSTEAFF.

J is TRBJ2-6 and V is TRBV6-5, with 9 bases that match TRBD1. The CDR3 has 22 amino acids. V was clipped by 0 bases and J by 3 bases; unmatched bases: 18. CDR1 MNHEY and CDR2 SVGAGI come from the germline V gene. CDR3 loop: CASSYSLGWTGQGRGGANVLTF. CDR3 bases: TGTGCCAGCAGTTACTCCCTGGGGTGGACGGGACAGGGTAGAGGTGGGGCCAACGTCCTGACTTTC.

The V call is TRBV12-3 or TRBV12-4, the J call TRBJ1-1; perhaps TRBD1 as D (5 bases). V lost 5 bases and J 5 bases, leaving 15 bases between the germline ends. The CDR3 runs 14 residues. In DNA, the CDR3 is TGTGCCAGCAGTCCGGCCGGGGGTGGTACTGAAGCTTTCTTT. This encodes CASSPAGGGTEAFF.